This TCR beta chain emerged from a study of beta chain features in type 1 diabetes. Unmatched junction bases numbered 10, after V lost 5 bases and J lost 5 bases. Germline V gene sequence: CDR1 SGHTA, CDR2 FQGNSA. The CDR3 loop spans 15 amino acids. A remark on this clone: Its cognate antigen is unknown.

As every portion of the isolated RNA was reverse transcribed, the sequencing read expressed TCRB transcripts. Data came from immunoSEQ multiplex PCR; TCRdb stores just in-frame clones and leaves some out. The data hold just over 450,000 clones, with 30% observed a single time. Whole-study findings and limits: There were fewer insertions and more deletions at the VDJ junctions of type 1 diabetes patients. Sequencing of cDNA might inflate the share of cells that strongly express TCR. Patients and controls would be equally affected if PCR favored shorter templates.

This receptor was identified in a man in his late teens or twenties in good health. This rearrangement joins TRBV7-2 to TRBJ1-2; 8 bases align to TRBD1. The sequencing sample was made of naive CD4+ T cells from blood. For the CDR3, the DNA is TGTGCCAGCAGCGGACGACAGGGGAACTCGTATGGCTACACCTTC. Translated, it gives CASSGRQGNSYGYTF.